This TCR beta chain was retrieved from a study of shared clonotypes between healthy human individuals. Profiling relied on immunoSEQ multiplex PCR, and the TCRdb table lists in-frame clones only, not all of them. In the table there are around 370,000 clones, roughly 96% of which are singletons. This receptor was identified in a man younger than 45 in good health. Source material: memory CD8+ T cells sorted from blood. The subset here: CD45RO+ cells pooled with CCR7-negative TemRA cells.

The CDR3 bases are TGTGCCAGCAGTTTGGCCCCGACTTCTTCCTACGAGCAGTACTTC. It codes for CASSLAPTSSYEQYF. This sequence joins TRBV27 and TRBJ2-7; no definite D call. The CDR3 consists of 15 residues. V was shortened by 3 bases and J by 1 base, with 13 bases between the two germline ends. The germline V gene encodes CDR1 MNHEY and CDR2 SMNVEV (reference sequence).